The sequence of this TCR beta chain was determined in a study of vaccination effects on CD4 cells after COVID-19. General observations from the study: Healthy vaccinees' vaccine-induced clones included only 1 of 255 that recognized common cold coronaviruses.

Sequencing was preceded by expansion of antigen-specific CD4+ T cells with viral peptide pools in the ViraFEST assay. CD4+ T cells were isolated after 10 days of culture. The healthy vaccine recipients, who had no prior SARS-CoV-2 infection, showed negative nucleocapsid antibodies. The CDR3 loop spans 13 amino acids. CDR1 is SNHLY and CDR2 is FYNNEI in the germline V gene. Trimming shortened V by 3 bases and J by 4 bases, and 9 bases separated the two germline ends. The method was immunoSEQ multiplex PCR; TCRdb's version includes in-frame clones alone and lacks a portion of them. Among tens of thousands of clones listed, approximately 80% were seen once. Note on this clone: The antigen remains unidentified.

The chain uses TRBV2 and TRBJ2-5; tentative D call: TRBD1 (6 bases). The TCR sequence derives from a human donor who received a COVID-19 vaccine. Material: CD4+ T cells from PBMCs cultured with HCoV-NL63 spike peptides, obtained before COVID-19 vaccination. The CDR3 region is CASSDNRAETQYF. In DNA form, the CDR3 reads TGTGCCAGCAGTGACAACAGGGCAGAGACCCAGTACTTC.